The rows below give T cell receptor beta chains drawn from one sample of a study of cytomegalovirus exposure and HLA in healthy donors. Clones were sequenced by immunoSEQ multiplex PCR, and TCRdb holds only the in-frame ones, with some missing. The table includes around 150,000 clones, roughly 81% detected once. Sequenced material: PBMCs. The receptors stem from a young man in good health and CMV-seropositive. Each CDR3 is given with its conserved first and last residue. A D gene is named only where the DNA matches it firmly. Not all rows give a size; the values are once, few, many and, for expanded clones, a class.

abundance,d_gene,j_gene,v_gene,CDR3aa,CDR3nt
NA,NA,TRBJ1-1,TRBV9,CASSPRHQSNTEAFF,TGTGCCAGCAGCCCCAGACATCAATCGAACACTGAAGCTTTCTTT
NA,TRBD1,TRBJ1-2,TRBV9,CASSVARTGNGYTF,TGTGCCAGCAGCGTAGCGAGGACAGGGAATGGCTACACCTTC
NA,TRBD1,TRBJ2-1,TRBV29-1,CSVEGVRDRPYNEQFF,TGCAGCGTTGAAGGAGTTAGGGACAGGCCCTACAATGAGCAGTTCTTC
NA,NA,TRBJ1-4,TRBV27,CASSELFRGNVKHREKLFF,TGTGCCAGCAGTGAACTATTTCGGGGGAATGTCAAGCATCGGGAAAAACTGTTTTTT
NA,TRBD1,TRBJ1-1,TRBV18,CASSPRQGSTEAFF,TGTGCCAGCTCCCCTAGACAGGGAAGCACTGAAGCTTTCTTT
NA,NA,TRBJ2-7,TRBV10-3,CAISEFIRSGVTYEQYF,TGTGCCATCAGTGAGTTTATCAGGTCGGGGGTAACCTACGAGCAGTACTTC
NA,NA,TRBJ1-1,TRBV4-3,CASSQTSGWTEAFF,TGCGCCAGCAGCCAAACCAGCGGGTGGACTGAAGCTTTCTTT
once,TRBD2,TRBJ2-1,TRBV27,CASSPFSGGAFYNEQFF,TGTGCCAGCAGTCCCTTCAGCGGGGGGGCGTTTTACAATGAGCAGTTCTTC
NA,NA,TRBJ2-1,TRBV19,CASSMLGGSYNEQFF,TGTGCCAGTAGTATGCTGGGGGGCTCCTACAATGAGCAGTTCTTC
NA,TRBD1,TRBJ1-2,TRBV7-9,CASSITTGKGYGYTF,TGTGCCAGCAGCATTACGACAGGGAAGGGCTATGGCTACACCTTC
NA,NA,TRBJ1-5,TRBV5-8,CASGPSWQPQHF,TGTGCCAGCGGCCCATCGTGGCAGCCCCAGCATTTT
NA,TRBD2,TRBJ2-1,TRBV15,CATSRSGLAGSHEQFF,TGTGCCACCAGCAGATCGGGACTAGCGGGGTCCCATGAGCAGTTCTTC
once,TRBD1,TRBJ2-3,TRBV29-1,CSVGVDRGGFTDTQYF,TGCAGCGTTGGAGTGGACAGGGGAGGATTCACAGATACGCAGTATTTT
NA,NA,TRBJ1-6,TRBV6-5,CASSYFGGSDSPLHF,TGTGCCAGCAGTTACTTCGGAGGGAGCGATTCACCCCTCCACTTT
NA,NA,TRBJ2-1,TRBV6-6,CASSSGRDNEQFF,TGTGCCAGCAGTTCGGGCAGGGACAATGAGCAGTTCTTC
NA,TRBD2,TRBJ2-3,TRBV11-3,CASSLGLAGGSLTDTQYF,TGTGCCAGCAGCTTAGGGCTAGCGGGGGGCTCGTTGACAGATACGCAGTATTTT
NA,TRBD1,TRBJ2-2,TRBV7-7,CASSPRDRDNTGELFF,TGTGCTAGCAGCCCCCGGGACAGGGATAACACCGGGGAGCTGTTTTTT
NA,NA,TRBJ1-4,TRBV18,CASSPQPGADEKLFF,TGTGCCAGCTCACCCCAGCCAGGGGCTGACGAAAAACTGTTTTTT
NA,TRBD1,TRBJ1-4,TRBV10-3,CAIRHRDRSTNEKLFF,TGTGCCATCAGACACCGGGACAGATCTACTAATGAAAAACTGTTTTTT
NA,TRBD1,TRBJ2-7,TRBV6-5,CASSWPGTGGSYEQYF,TGTGCCAGCAGTTGGCCCGGGACAGGGGGCTCCTACGAGCAGTACTTC
once,NA,TRBJ2-6,TRBV7-3,CASSLQNSGANVLTF,TGTGCCAGCAGCTTGCAGAACTCTGGGGCCAACGTCCTGACTTTC
NA,TRBD1,TRBJ2-5,TRBV5-1,CASSLGTGAEETQYF,TGCGCCAGCAGCTTGGGAACAGGGGCTGAAGAGACCCAGTACTTC
NA,TRBD1,TRBJ1-6,TRBV30,CAWEGQFNSPLHF,TGTGCCTGGGAGGGACAGTTTAATTCACCCCTCCACTTT
NA,NA,TRBJ1-5,TRBV7-9,CASSLDALQPQHF,TGTGCCAGCAGCTTAGACGCACTTCAGCCCCAGCATTTT
NA,NA,TRBJ2-7,TRBV10-3,CAISKEWTPSYEQYF,TGTGCCATCAGCAAAGAATGGACACCTTCCTACGAGCAGTACTTC
few,TRBD1,TRBJ1-1,TRBV7-9,CASSYYPPDRDSRPEAFF,TGTGCCAGCAGCTATTATCCCCCGGATCGGGACAGTCGTCCTGAAGCTTTCTTT
NA,NA,TRBJ2-5,TRBV5-5,CASSLRRETETQYF,TGTGCCAGCAGCTTGAGAAGGGAGACGGAGACCCAGTACTTC
NA,NA,TRBJ1-1,TRBV4-1,CASSREEGGTEAFF,TGCGCCAGCAGCCGGGAGGAGGGAGGCACTGAAGCTTTCTTT
few,TRBD2,TRBJ2-5,TRBV30,CAWTRTSGETQYF,TGTGCCTGGACCCGGACTAGCGGGGAGACCCAGTACTTC
NA,TRBD1,TRBJ2-5,TRBV5-8,CASSLKQGAGETQYF,TGTGCCAGCAGCCTCAAACAGGGGGCGGGTGAGACCCAGTACTTC
NA,TRBD1,TRBJ2-7,TRBV12-5,CASGFPGQGVNEQYF,TGTGCTAGTGGTTTCCCGGGACAGGGGGTCAACGAGCAGTACTTC
NA,TRBD1,TRBJ2-2,TRBV5-1,CASSLGGTGANTGELFF,TGCGCCAGCAGCTTGGGGGGGACAGGGGCCAACACCGGGGAGCTGTTTTTT
once,TRBD1,TRBJ2-1,TRBV11-2,CASSLAGGNEQFF,TGTGCCAGCAGCTTGGCAGGGGGCAATGAGCAGTTCTTC
NA,NA,TRBJ2-1,TRBV5-4,CASSSWAGSYNEQFF,TGTGCCAGCAGCTCTTGGGCCGGCTCCTACAATGAGCAGTTCTTC
NA,NA,TRBJ2-2,TRBV9,CASSVTATGELFF,TGTGCCAGCAGCGTCACAGCTACCGGGGAGCTGTTTTTT
NA,TRBD1,TRBJ1-3,TRBV10-3,CAISSGTGGVGSGNTIYF,TGTGCCATCAGTTCCGGGACAGGGGGCGTTGGCTCTGGAAACACCATATATTTT
NA,NA,TRBJ1-5,TRBV2,CASSGRGNQPQHF,TGTGCCAGCAGTGGGCGGGGGAATCAGCCCCAGCATTTT
NA,NA,TRBJ2-6,TRBV6-1,CASRTLSSGANVLTF,TGTGCCAGCAGAACCTTGAGCTCTGGGGCCAACGTCCTGACTTTC
NA,NA,TRBJ1-5,TRBV19,CASSIQNSNQPQHF,TGTGCCAGTAGTATCCAGAATAGCAATCAGCCCCAGCATTTT
NA,TRBD1,TRBJ1-3,TRBV5-5,CASFGQAGNTIYF,TGTGCCAGCTTCGGACAGGCTGGAAACACCATATATTTT
few,NA,TRBJ2-5,TRBV6-6,CASRREETQYF,TGTGCCAGCAGGAGGGAAGAGACCCAGTACTTC
NA,NA,TRBJ1-1,TRBV10-3,CAISESGVNTEAFF,TGTGCCATCAGTGAGTCAGGGGTGAACACTGAAGCTTTCTTT
NA,NA,TRBJ2-5,TRBV6-6,CASSYEGQETQYF,TGTGCCAGCAGTTACGAGGGTCAAGAGACCCAGTACTTC
few,NA,TRBJ2-7,TRBV19,CASSMRQFGSEQYF,TGTGCCAGTAGTATGCGACAGTTCGGGTCCGAGCAGTACTTC
NA,TRBD2,TRBJ2-1,TRBV7-8,CASSSTPLAGVYNEQFF,TGTGCCAGCAGCTCAACCCCCCTAGCGGGGGTCTACAATGAGCAGTTCTTC
medium-sized,TRBD1,TRBJ1-3,TRBV25-1,CASSESDRVLNTIYF,TGTGCCAGCAGTGAATCAGACAGGGTTTTGAACACCATATATTTT
NA,TRBD1,TRBJ2-7,TRBV29-1,CSGWDRGLPQQYF,TGCAGCGGGTGGGACAGGGGACTCCCCCAGCAGTACTTC
NA,NA,TRBJ2-7,TRBV7-9,CASSLITSYEQYF,TGTGCCAGCAGCTTAATCACAAGCTACGAGCAGTACTTC
once,NA,TRBJ2-7,TRBV13,CASSLDNREGCEQYF,TGTGCCAGCAGCTTAGACAACAGGGAGGGGTGCGAGCAGTACTTC
few,TRBD1,TRBJ2-7,TRBV5-1,CASTRDSERYEQYF,TGCGCCAGCACCCGGGACAGCGAGAGGTACGAGCAGTACTTC
NA,NA,TRBJ1-5,TRBV2,CASSVGGGQPQHF,TGTGCCAGCAGTGTGGGGGGGGGTCAGCCCCAGCATTTT
NA,NA,TRBJ2-1,TRBV6-4,CASSYSGGRDEQFF,TGTGCCAGCAGCTACTCCGGGGGAAGGGATGAGCAGTTCTTC